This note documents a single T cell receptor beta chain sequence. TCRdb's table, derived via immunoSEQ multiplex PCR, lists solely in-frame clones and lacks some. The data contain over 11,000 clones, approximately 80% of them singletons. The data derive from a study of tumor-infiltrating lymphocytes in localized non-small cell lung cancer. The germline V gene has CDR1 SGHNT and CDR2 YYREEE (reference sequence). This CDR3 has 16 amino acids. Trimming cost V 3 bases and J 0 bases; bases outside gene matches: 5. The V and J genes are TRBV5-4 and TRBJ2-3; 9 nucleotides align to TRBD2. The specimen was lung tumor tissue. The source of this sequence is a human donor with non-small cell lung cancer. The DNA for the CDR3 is TGTGCCAGCAGCTGGCGGCGGGGGGGAAGCACAGATACGCAGTATTTT. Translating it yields CASSWRRGGSTDTQYF.